This T cell receptor beta chain was obtained from a study of Graves' ophthalmopathy and Graves' hyperthyroidism. RNA transcripts were the source from which TCR beta CDR3 regions were amplified. HTBI primers primed a first-round RT-PCR, and a second-round multiplex PCR followed. TCRdb re-called the multiplex PCR reads through MiXCR, storing one row per CDR3 protein. Of 360,000 or so distinct CDR3 sequences in the sample, around 19% are singletons; the top ten hold roughly 1.4%. Looked up from germline, CDR1 is SEHNR and CDR2 is FQNEAQ (reference sequence). The CDR3 runs 15 residues. Trimming left V 5 bases short and J 2 bases short, with 13 bases between. This clonotype was counted at least ten times. Clinical symptoms, serum thyroxine, TRAb, thyroid ultrasound and orbital computed tomography were relied on for diagnosis.

The clonotype originates from a woman younger than 30 with Graves' ophthalmopathy. Material: peripheral blood. The chain joins TRBV7-9 to TRBJ1-3; the D is unclear. The CDR3 sequence: CASSPDWPTGNTIYF. The CDR3 DNA sequence: TGTGCCAGCAGCCCCGACTGGCCTACTGGAAACACCATATATTTT.